The 19 T cell receptor beta chains in this list originate from one sample, sequenced in a study of blood T cell repertoires in COVID-19. The method was immunoSEQ multiplex PCR; TCRdb's version includes in-frame clones alone and lacks a portion of them. Of tens of thousands of clones in the sample, 84% were seen once. Sequencing was carried out using peripheral blood. Receptor source: a man between 50 and 59 years old with acute or convalescent COVID-19.

The J gene is TRBJ2-5, the V gene TRBV7-2; 8 bases fit TRBD2. CDR3 length equals 16 residues. Germline assignment: CDR1 SGHTA and CDR2 FQGNSA. V lost 5 bases to trimming and J lost 4 bases; unmatched junction nucleotides: 12. CDR3 amino acids: CASSTGLAGSLETQYF. DNA for the CDR3: TGTGCCAGCAGCACGGGATTAGCGGGGTCTCTAGAGACCCAGTACTTC.

This chain joins TRBV28 and TRBJ2-1, with TRBD1 identical over 9 bases. The germline V gene encodes CDR1 MDHEN and CDR2 SYDVKM. The CDR3 loop spans 16 amino acids. Losses at the gene ends were 5 bases for V and 2 bases for J; bases not matched to a gene: 7. The CDR3: CASSPGQGPAYNEQFF. The CDR3 DNA reads TGTGCCAGCAGTCCGGGACAGGGCCCTGCCTACAATGAGCAGTTCTTC.

The chain combines TRBV27 with TRBJ1-4, with 8 bases fitting TRBD1. Germline CDR1 and CDR2: MNHEY and SMNVEV (reference sequence). There are 16 residues in the CDR3. J lost 8 bases, V lost 7 bases, and 15 bases had no gene match. CDR3 region: CASILIDRGLREKLFF. The DNA of the CDR3 is TGTGCCAGCATCCTTATAGACAGGGGCCTTCGGGAAAAACTGTTTTTT. Complete variable domain (other parts from reference TRBV27 and TRBJ1-4): EAQVTQNPRYLITVTGKKLTVTCSQNMNHEYMSWYRQDPGLGLRQIYYSMNVEVTDKGDVPEGYKVSRKEKRNFPLILESPSPNQTSLYFCASILIDRGLREKLFFGSGTQLSVL.

This clone appeared a single time. The chain combines TRBV4-3 with TRBJ2-7, with 8 bases matching TRBD1. CDR3 length: 15 amino acids. Germline CDR1 reads LGHNA; CDR2 reads YSLEER. Trimming took 3 bases from V and 0 from J; bases not matched to a gene: 4. The CDR3: CASSQSGTGSYEQYF. The CDR3 DNA reads TGCGCCAGCAGCCAGTCCGGGACAGGCTCCTACGAGCAGTACTTC.

V usage is TRBV19 and J usage is TRBJ2-7; D unclear. CDR3 length: 13 residues. The germline V and J ends were trimmed by 5 bases and 0 bases, with 8 bases remaining between them. From germline, CDR1 is LNHDA and CDR2 SQIVND (reference sequence). For the CDR3, the DNA is TGTGCCAGTAGTTCGAGCTACTCCTACGAGCAGTACTTC. Its translation: CASSSSYSYEQYF.

The chain recombines TRBV5-1 with TRBJ1-2; 7 bases map to TRBD1. The J segment lost 0 bases and the V segment lost 2 bases, leaving 7 bases of the junction unmatched. Germline V lookup: CDR1 SGHRS, CDR2 YFSETQ. There are 16 residues in the CDR3. CDR3: CASSFDRASANYGYTF. CDR3 nucleotides: TGCGCCAGCAGCTTCGACAGGGCGTCGGCTAACTATGGCTACACCTTC.

The chain is built from TRBV14 and TRBJ1-6; D is uncertain. V dropped 4 bases and J dropped 10 bases, with 14 bases sitting between them. CDR1 and CDR2 (germline): SGHDN, FVKESK. The CDR3 sequence is 14 residues long. CDR3 sequence (DNA): TGTGCCAGCAGCCCCCCCCTACCTATCTCACCCCTCCACTTT. It codes for CASSPPLPISPLHF.

This clone has only one observation. V is TRBV3-1 (or the pseudogene TRBV3-2) and J is TRBJ1-2, with D maybe TRBD1 (6 bases). CDR1 is LGHDT, CDR2 YNNKEL, per germline (reference sequence). The CDR3 is made up of 15 amino acids. The V gene lost 1 base and the J gene lost 4 bases, with 13 bases spanning the gap. This chain's CDR3 is CASSQAKGGGYGYTF. In DNA form, the CDR3 reads TGTGCCAGCAGCCAAGCTAAGGGAGGGGGCTATGGCTACACCTTC.

The chain joins TRBV6-1 to TRBJ1-2, with D tentatively TRBD1 (5 bases). V was pared by 3 bases and J by 8 bases, with 13 bases between. The V gene's germline CDR1 is MNHNS and CDR2 SASEGT. The CDR3 is 13 residues long. The CDR3 loop is CASSESGLGGYTF. CDR3 coding DNA: TGTGCCAGCAGTGAGTCAGGGTTGGGAGGCTACACCTTC.

The table lists this clone with a few counts. J is TRBJ2-1 and V is TRBV2; TRBD2 might be the D (6 bases). Trimming shortened V by 1 base and J by 0 bases, and 7 bases separated the two germline ends. The CDR3 is 15 residues long. CDR1 is SNHLY, CDR2 FYNNEI, per germline. This CDR3 is CASSEDGSSYNEQFF. The DNA for the CDR3 is TGTGCCAGCAGTGAAGACGGGAGCTCCTACAATGAGCAGTTCTTC.

In DNA, the CDR3 is TGTGCCAGCAGTTTATTTAACAGGAACGGCTCACCCCTCCACTTT. Residues: CASSLFNRNGSPLHF. The chain employs TRBV27 and TRBJ1-6, with D perhaps TRBD1 (5 bases). V shed 1 base and J shed 10 bases, with 14 bases lying between them. Germline V gene lookup returns CDR1 MNHEY and CDR2 SMNVEV (reference sequence). CDR3 length: 15 amino acids.

This clone was seen only once. V gene TRBV5-1 combines with J gene TRBJ1-1; possibly TRBD1 for D (6 bases). Per the germline V gene, CDR1 is SGHRS and CDR2 is YFSETQ. The CDR3 is 14 amino acids. Trimming took off 4 bases at V and 4 bases at J, with 14 bases between the two ends. The CDR3 sequence: CASSPWGQGTEAFF. For the CDR3, the DNA is TGCGCCAGCAGCCCCTGGGGGCAGGGCACTGAAGCTTTCTTT.

CDR3 loop: CASSDQGGGSYEQYF. CDR3 nucleotide sequence: TGCGCCAGCAGTGATCAAGGCGGGGGGTCGTACGAGCAGTACTTC. This chain links TRBV10-2 with TRBJ2-7, with 8 bases identical to TRBD2. The germline gives CDR1 WSHSY, CDR2 SAAADI. This CDR3 contains 15 residues. The V and J ends lost 3 bases and 4 bases, in that order; junction bases with no gene match: 8.

J is TRBJ2-5 and V is TRBV7-9, with 9 bases identical to TRBD2. After removal of 1 base from V and 2 bases from J, the junction contained 14 bases not matched to a gene. The CDR3 consists of 19 residues. Germline V CDR1 and CDR2: SEHNR, FQNEAQ (reference sequence). CDR3 sequence (DNA): TGTGCCAGCAGCTTAGGTCAGGGTAGCGGGGGATCGGTGCAAGAGACCCAGTACTTC. Residues: CASSLGQGSGGSVQETQYF.

The sample holds a few counts of this clone. V gene TRBV7-9 combines with J gene TRBJ2-7; no definite D call. Germline V CDR1 and CDR2: SEHNR, FQNEAQ (reference sequence). CDR3 length equals 15 residues. The V gene lost 5 bases and the J gene lost 3 bases, with 17 bases spanning the gap. Here the CDR3 reads CASSPAEVFGYEQYF. CDR3 coding DNA: TGTGCCAGCAGCCCCGCCGAGGTTTTCGGCTACGAGCAGTACTTC. Based on the CDR3 plus reference TRBV7-9 and TRBJ2-7, the full variable domain is DTGVSQNPRHKITKRGQNVTFRCDPISEHNRLYWYRQTLGQGPEFLTYFQNEAQLEKSRLLSDRFSAERPKGSFSTLEIQRTEQGDSAMYLCASSPAEVFGYEQYFGPGTRLTVT.

The chain links TRBV4-1 to TRBJ1-5; 7 nucleotides align to TRBD1. V shed 4 bases and J 5 bases; nucleotides not matched to a gene: 11. CDR1 is MGHRA, CDR2 YSYEKL, per germline. The CDR3 spans 16 residues. The CDR3 region is CASSLRFQGEYQPQHF. CDR3 sequence (DNA): TGCGCCAGCAGCCTTAGGTTTCAGGGGGAATATCAGCCCCAGCATTTT.

The V gene is TRBV27, the J gene TRBJ1-2, with D uncertain. Deletions cut 5 bases from V and 3 bases from J, with 10 bases between. Germline V gives CDR1 MNHEY, CDR2 SMNVEV (reference sequence). The CDR3 has 13 residues. In DNA, the CDR3 is TGTGCCAGCAGTCAACAGAATTACTATGGCTACACCTTC. Residues: CASSQQNYYGYTF.

The chain employs TRBV7-9 and TRBJ2-4, with 10 bases lining up with TRBD2. Trimming cost V 7 bases and J 2 bases; bases outside gene matches: 17. Germline assignment: CDR1 SEHNR and CDR2 FQNEAQ (reference sequence). The CDR3 runs 19 residues. CDR3 in DNA: TGTGCCAGCACCACCACCGGTAGCGGGGGGCCCGTTTCCAAAAACATTCAGTACTTC. This sequence encodes CASTTTGSGGPVSKNIQYF.

A few counts support this clone. V gene TRBV5-1 combines with J gene TRBJ2-7; 8 positions match TRBD1. The CDR3 runs to 15 residues. V lost 2 bases and J lost 7; bases outside the gene matches: 11. Germline-derived CDR1 and CDR2 are SGHRS and YFSETQ. The CDR3 DNA reads as TGCGCCAGCAGCTTAACACAGGGGGACCGTCGGGAGCAGTACTTC. It codes for CASSLTQGDRREQYF.